These T cell receptor beta chains were read from a single sample in a study of T cells in localized non-small cell lung cancer. The assay was immunoSEQ multiplex PCR, and TCRdb's table has in-frame clones only and misses some. The sample shows more than 100,000 clones, 89% of them seen only once. Source: peripheral blood, taken before any cancer treatment. These receptors originate from a female donor over 55 with stage I lung adenocarcinoma. Both conserved end residues are part of each CDR3. Each record gives: CDR3 protein, CDR3 DNA, D gene, J gene, clone size, V gene. A D gene is named only where the DNA matches it firmly. Expanded clones are given a class, and other clones once, few, many or no size at all.

cdr3_aa: CASSIGGLSGYTF
cdr3_nt: TGTGCCAGCAGTATCGGGGGGCTTTCTGGCTACACCTTC
d_call: -
j_call: TRBJ1-2
clone_size: -
v_call: TRBV6-5

cdr3_aa: CASSLDGLSGNTIYF
cdr3_nt: TGCGCCAGCAGCTTGGACGGTCTCTCTGGAAACACCATATATTTT
d_call: -
j_call: TRBJ1-3
clone_size: -
v_call: TRBV5-1

cdr3_aa: CASSPVQGARVEAFF
cdr3_nt: TGTGCCAGCAGTCCGGTACAGGGGGCGCGGGTTGAAGCTTTCTTT
d_call: TRBD1
j_call: TRBJ1-1
clone_size: -
v_call: TRBV28

cdr3_aa: CASSSLWWGREGQETQYF
cdr3_nt: TGTGCCAGCAGCTCCCTCTGGTGGGGGCGGGAGGGCCAAGAGACCCAGTACTTC
d_call: TRBD2
j_call: TRBJ2-5
clone_size: once
v_call: TRBV13

cdr3_aa: CASSEVARTDTQYF
cdr3_nt: TGTGCCAGCTCGGAGGTAGCAAGGACAGATACGCAGTATTTT
d_call: -
j_call: TRBJ2-3
clone_size: -
v_call: TRBV18

cdr3_aa: CASSRTTGDTYEQYF
cdr3_nt: TGTGCCAGTAGTCGCACGACAGGGGACACCTACGAGCAGTACTTC
d_call: TRBD1
j_call: TRBJ2-7
clone_size: once
v_call: TRBV19

cdr3_aa: CASSVATGEETQYF
cdr3_nt: TGTGCCAGCAGCGTAGCTACAGGGGAAGAGACCCAGTACTTC
d_call: TRBD1
j_call: TRBJ2-5
clone_size: -
v_call: TRBV9

cdr3_aa: CASSLVGGLSYEQYF
cdr3_nt: TGTGCCAGCAGCTTAGTTGGGGGGCTGTCCTACGAGCAGTACTTC
d_call: -
j_call: TRBJ2-7
clone_size: -
v_call: TRBV7-9

cdr3_aa: CASSGQRALYNEQFF
cdr3_nt: TGTGCCAGCAGTGGTCAGCGGGCCCTTTACAATGAGCAGTTCTTC
d_call: -
j_call: TRBJ2-1
clone_size: once
v_call: TRBV6-1

cdr3_aa: CASRQQGASNQPQHF
cdr3_nt: TGTGCCAGCAGACAACAGGGGGCTTCAAATCAGCCCCAGCATTTT
d_call: TRBD1
j_call: TRBJ1-5
clone_size: -
v_call: TRBV28

cdr3_aa: CASSGAGLNQPQHF
cdr3_nt: TGTGCCAGCAGTGGGGCAGGACTCAATCAGCCCCAGCATTTT
d_call: -
j_call: TRBJ1-5
clone_size: -
v_call: TRBV27

cdr3_aa: CASSLGISGVTSTDTQYF
cdr3_nt: TGTGCCAGCAGCCTAGGAATTAGCGGGGTTACTAGCACAGATACGCAGTATTTT
d_call: TRBD2
j_call: TRBJ2-3
clone_size: once
v_call: TRBV9

cdr3_aa: CSVAARGHEQYF
cdr3_nt: TGCAGCGTCGCGGCCAGGGGACACGAGCAGTACTTC
d_call: -
j_call: TRBJ2-7
clone_size: -
v_call: TRBV29-1

cdr3_aa: CASSLPGGGTDTQYF
cdr3_nt: TGCGCCAGCAGCTTGCCCGGGGGAGGCACAGATACGCAGTATTTT
d_call: -
j_call: TRBJ2-3
clone_size: -
v_call: TRBV5-1

cdr3_aa: CASSISGVGEKLFF
cdr3_nt: TGTGCCAGTAGTATCTCCGGGGTTGGTGAAAAACTGTTTTTT
d_call: -
j_call: TRBJ1-4
clone_size: -
v_call: TRBV19

cdr3_aa: CASSLVGRAQETQYF
cdr3_nt: TGTGCCAGCAGCTTAGTGGGCCGGGCCCAAGAGACCCAGTACTTC
d_call: -
j_call: TRBJ2-5
clone_size: -
v_call: TRBV11-2

cdr3_aa: CASSIPSTEAFF
cdr3_nt: TGTGCCAGCAGTATTCCAAGCACTGAAGCTTTCTTT
d_call: -
j_call: TRBJ1-1
clone_size: -
v_call: TRBV6-5

cdr3_aa: CAWAKGGGLRTQYF
cdr3_nt: TGTGCCTGGGCAAAAGGGGGAGGGTTGCGGACCCAGTACTTC
d_call: -
j_call: TRBJ2-5
clone_size: -
v_call: TRBV30

cdr3_aa: CASTGDLGNEKLFF
cdr3_nt: TGTGCCAGCACTGGGGACTTGGGGAATGAAAAACTGTTTTTT
d_call: -
j_call: TRBJ1-4
clone_size: -
v_call: TRBV6-1

cdr3_aa: CASSSRQAQETQYF
cdr3_nt: TGCGCCAGCAGCTCACGACAGGCACAAGAGACCCAGTACTTC
d_call: -
j_call: TRBJ2-5
clone_size: -
v_call: TRBV5-1

cdr3_aa: CASSEIGITDTQYF
cdr3_nt: TGCGCCAGCAGTGAGATCGGAATCACAGATACGCAGTATTTT
d_call: -
j_call: TRBJ2-3
clone_size: -
v_call: TRBV10-2

cdr3_aa: CASSPPVGMNTEAFF
cdr3_nt: TGTGCCAGCTCACCACCAGTGGGCATGAACACTGAAGCTTTCTTT
d_call: -
j_call: TRBJ1-1
clone_size: once
v_call: TRBV18

cdr3_aa: CASSLMGTGELFF
cdr3_nt: TGTGCCAGCAGCTTAATGGGCACCGGGGAGCTGTTTTTT
d_call: -
j_call: TRBJ2-2
clone_size: -
v_call: TRBV7-9

cdr3_aa: CASSYGTEAFF
cdr3_nt: TGTGCCAGCAGCTATGGAACTGAAGCTTTCTTT
d_call: -
j_call: TRBJ1-1
clone_size: -
v_call: TRBV5-1

cdr3_aa: CASSSRLAGGEYEQYF
cdr3_nt: TGTGCCAGCAGTTCGAGACTAGCGGGAGGGGAATACGAGCAGTACTTC
d_call: TRBD2
j_call: TRBJ2-7
clone_size: -
v_call: TRBV28

cdr3_aa: CASSPSGIRGGEQYF
cdr3_nt: TGTGCCAGCTCACCGTCGGGTATTCGGGGCGGGGAGCAGTACTTC
d_call: -
j_call: TRBJ2-7
clone_size: -
v_call: TRBV18

cdr3_aa: CASSRTGLAGSYEQYF
cdr3_nt: TGTGCCAGCAGCCGAACGGGACTAGCGGGTTCCTACGAGCAGTACTTC
d_call: TRBD2
j_call: TRBJ2-7
clone_size: -
v_call: TRBV7-9

cdr3_aa: CAWHGPSGAGETQYF
cdr3_nt: TGTGCCTGGCATGGGCCTAGCGGGGCGGGAGAGACCCAGTACTTC
d_call: TRBD2
j_call: TRBJ2-5
clone_size: -
v_call: TRBV30

cdr3_aa: CASSLFQTLTGELFF
cdr3_nt: TGCGCCAGCAGCTTATTTCAGACTCTTACCGGGGAGCTGTTTTTT
d_call: -
j_call: TRBJ2-2
clone_size: once
v_call: TRBV5-1

cdr3_aa: CASSKRHDTLRADTQYF
cdr3_nt: TGTGCCAGCAGCAAAAGACATGACACTCTAAGGGCAGATACGCAGTATTTT
d_call: -
j_call: TRBJ2-3
clone_size: -
v_call: TRBV21-1

cdr3_aa: CASSPDITYEQYF
cdr3_nt: TGTGCCAGCAGCCCTGACATTACCTACGAGCAGTACTTC
d_call: -
j_call: TRBJ2-7
clone_size: -
v_call: TRBV7-9

cdr3_aa: CASSLSALAGVGEQYF
cdr3_nt: TGCGCCAGCAGCTTGAGTGCACTAGCGGGAGTGGGGGAGCAGTACTTC
d_call: TRBD2
j_call: TRBJ2-7
clone_size: -
v_call: TRBV5-1

cdr3_aa: CASSPLVRTNEKLFF
cdr3_nt: TGTGCCAGCAGTCCCCTGGTGCGTACTAATGAAAAACTGTTTTTT
d_call: -
j_call: TRBJ1-4
clone_size: -
v_call: TRBV28

cdr3_aa: CASSSLTGRRFTGELFF
cdr3_nt: TGTGCCAGCAGCTCTCTGACAGGGCGGCGTTTCACCGGGGAGCTGTTTTTT
d_call: TRBD1
j_call: TRBJ2-2
clone_size: -
v_call: TRBV5-4

cdr3_aa: CASGIENTEAFF
cdr3_nt: TGTGCCAGCGGTATTGAGAACACTGAAGCTTTCTTT
d_call: -
j_call: TRBJ1-1
clone_size: few
v_call: TRBV7-8

cdr3_aa: CASSLIPSGWSSYNEQFF
cdr3_nt: TGCGCCAGCAGCCTGATCCCTAGCGGTTGGAGCTCCTACAATGAGCAGTTCTTC
d_call: TRBD2
j_call: TRBJ2-1
clone_size: -
v_call: TRBV5-1

cdr3_aa: CATSRDIPGQGKETQYF
cdr3_nt: TGTGCCACCAGCAGAGATATTCCGGGACAGGGGAAAGAGACCCAGTACTTC
d_call: TRBD1
j_call: TRBJ2-5
clone_size: once
v_call: TRBV15

cdr3_aa: CASSWGTSRSYEQYF
cdr3_nt: TGTGCCAGCAGCTGGGGGACTAGCAGGTCCTACGAGCAGTACTTC
d_call: TRBD2
j_call: TRBJ2-7
clone_size: -
v_call: TRBV7-8

cdr3_aa: CAINRGTGELFF
cdr3_nt: TGTGCCATCAACAGGGGCACCGGGGAGCTGTTTTTT
d_call: TRBD1
j_call: TRBJ2-2
clone_size: -
v_call: TRBV10-3

cdr3_aa: CASSETLNLTDEAFF
cdr3_nt: TGTGCCAGCAGTGAAACTCTCAATTTGACAGATGAAGCTTTCTTT
d_call: -
j_call: TRBJ1-1
clone_size: -
v_call: TRBV2

cdr3_aa: CASSEYLFGGVSQPQHF
cdr3_nt: TGTGCCAGCAGTGAATACTTGTTTGGAGGGGTGAGTCAGCCCCAGCATTTT
d_call: -
j_call: TRBJ1-5
clone_size: once
v_call: TRBV6-1

cdr3_aa: CASSLVQGRGEQYF
cdr3_nt: TGTGCCAGCAGCTTAGTGCAGGGGAGAGGCGAGCAGTACTTC
d_call: -
j_call: TRBJ2-7
clone_size: -
v_call: TRBV11-2

cdr3_aa: CASSLTSAYEQYF
cdr3_nt: TGTGCCAGCAGCTTGACGAGCGCCTACGAGCAGTACTTC
d_call: -
j_call: TRBJ2-7
clone_size: -
v_call: TRBV5-4

cdr3_aa: CASSYSMNYGYTF
cdr3_nt: TGTGCCAGCAGTTATAGTATGAACTATGGCTACACCTTC
d_call: -
j_call: TRBJ1-2
clone_size: once
v_call: TRBV6-5

cdr3_aa: CASLAGVRLRGELFF
cdr3_nt: TGTGCCAGCTTGGCGGGAGTTCGGTTACGGGGGGAGCTGTTTTTT
d_call: TRBD2
j_call: TRBJ2-2
clone_size: -
v_call: TRBV6-1

cdr3_aa: CASSLDGLREAFF
cdr3_nt: TGTGCCAGCAGCTTAGATGGGCTTCGGGAAGCTTTCTTT
d_call: -
j_call: TRBJ1-1
clone_size: -
v_call: TRBV11-3

cdr3_aa: CSVWDRGLSYEQYF
cdr3_nt: TGCAGCGTTTGGGACAGGGGGCTGTCCTACGAGCAGTACTTC
d_call: TRBD1
j_call: TRBJ2-7
clone_size: -
v_call: TRBV29-1

cdr3_aa: CASSAGLAGFHYEQYF
cdr3_nt: TGTGCCAGCAGCGCCGGACTAGCGGGATTTCACTACGAGCAGTACTTC
d_call: TRBD2
j_call: TRBJ2-7
clone_size: -
v_call: TRBV9

cdr3_aa: CASSTQATSGPKAEQYF
cdr3_nt: TGTGCCAGTAGTACTCAAGCGACTAGCGGGCCTAAAGCCGAGCAGTACTTC
d_call: TRBD2
j_call: TRBJ2-7
clone_size: -
v_call: TRBV19

cdr3_aa: CASSLSGSRTDTQYF
cdr3_nt: TGTGCCAGCAGCCTTAGCGGGAGCCGCACAGATACGCAGTATTTT
d_call: TRBD2
j_call: TRBJ2-3
clone_size: -
v_call: TRBV13

cdr3_aa: CASSLGSPDYNEQFF
cdr3_nt: TGCGCCAGCAGCTTGGGCTCACCCGACTACAATGAGCAGTTCTTC
d_call: -
j_call: TRBJ2-1
clone_size: -
v_call: TRBV5-1

cdr3_aa: CASGRDTNEKLFF
cdr3_nt: TGTGCCAGCGGCCGGGACACAAATGAAAAACTGTTTTTT
d_call: -
j_call: TRBJ1-4
clone_size: once
v_call: TRBV2

cdr3_aa: CASSLAGGPRNEQFF
cdr3_nt: TGTGCCAGCAGTTTGGCGGGAGGGCCACGGAATGAGCAGTTCTTC
d_call: TRBD2
j_call: TRBJ2-1
clone_size: -
v_call: TRBV28

cdr3_aa: CASSQTAGLAANTGELFF
cdr3_nt: TGTGCCAGCAGCCAAACTGCGGGACTAGCGGCGAACACCGGGGAGCTGTTTTTT
d_call: TRBD2
j_call: TRBJ2-2
clone_size: -
v_call: TRBV4-2

cdr3_aa: CASPIGKISSYEQYF
cdr3_nt: TGTGCCAGTCCCATTGGAAAGATAAGCTCCTACGAGCAGTACTTC
d_call: -
j_call: TRBJ2-7
clone_size: -
v_call: TRBV27